The 30 T cell receptor beta chains given below trace back to one sample, sequenced in a study of T cell changes during pregnancy in multiple sclerosis. Sequencing was performed with immunoSEQ multiplex PCR; in TCRdb, only in-frame clones are kept and a portion is missing. The sample shows 65,000 to 70,000 clones, around 92% of them seen only once. Material: peripheral blood, obtained in the first trimester of pregnancy. These receptors originate from a female donor with multiple sclerosis, enrolled in a pregnancy study.

This chain's CDR3 is CASSLGAANRYGYTF. The CDR3 DNA sequence: TGTGCCAGCAGCTTAGGGGCAGCTAACCGCTATGGCTACACCTTC. The chain has TRBV7-2 and TRBJ1-2; D call uncertain. This CDR3 is 15 amino acids long. The germline CDR1 and CDR2 sequences are SGHTA and FQGNSA. The ends were cut back, 1 base at V and 4 bases at J, with 13 bases in the middle. Together with reference TRBV7-2 and TRBJ1-2, the CDR3 gives the full variable domain: GAGVSQSPSNKVTEKGKDVELRCDPISGHTALYWYRQSLGQGLEFLIYFQGNSAPDKSGLPSDRFSAERTGGSVSTLTIQRTQQEDSAVYLCASSLGAANRYGYTFGSGTRLTVV.

The CDR3 nucleotides read TGTGCCAGCAGTCAGAGACCAGGACTAGCGGGAGGGAGGTGGCATACGCAGTATTTT. Residues: CASSQRPGLAGGRWHTQYF. The chain joins TRBV27 to TRBJ2-3, with 15 bases fitting TRBD2. V dropped 5 bases and J dropped 7; count of bases not matched to a gene: 16. The CDR3 covers 19 residues. The germline V gene encodes CDR1 MNHEY and CDR2 SMNVEV (reference sequence).

The CDR3 loop reads CASQTSGDYSNQPQHF. DNA of the CDR3: TGTGCCAGCCAGACGAGCGGGGACTATAGCAATCAGCCCCAGCATTTT. The chain couples TRBV19 to TRBJ1-5, with D possibly being TRBD1 (5 bases). The CDR3 runs 16 residues. The V and J ends lost 9 bases and 0 bases respectively, with 18 bases between them. Germline CDR1 and CDR2: LNHDA and SQIVND (reference sequence). The entire variable domain, with the rest obtained from reference TRBV19 and TRBJ1-5, is as follows: DGGITQSPKYLFRKEGQNVTLSCEQNLNHDAMYWYRQDPGQGLRLIYYSQIVNDFQKGDIAEGYSVSREKKESFPLTVTSAQKNPTAFYLCASQTSGDYSNQPQHFGDGTRLSIL.

The chain joins TRBV19 to TRBJ1-4; TRBD1 matches 9 bases. The CDR3 totals 13 residues. Germline V gives CDR1 LNHDA, CDR2 SQIVND (reference sequence). The junction had 7 bases not matched to a gene; V was cut back by 9 bases and J by 8 bases. CDR3 amino acids: CASRDRVYEKLFF. The CDR3 bases are TGTGCCAGCCGGGACAGGGTGTACGAAAAACTGTTTTTT. The full variable domain, rest sourced from reference TRBV19 and TRBJ1-4, is DGGITQSPKYLFRKEGQNVTLSCEQNLNHDAMYWYRQDPGQGLRLIYYSQIVNDFQKGDIAEGYSVSREKKESFPLTVTSAQKNPTAFYLCASRDRVYEKLFFGSGTQLSVL.

V usage is TRBV6-5 and J usage is TRBJ1-3, with D perhaps TRBD1 (6 bases). CDR3 length: 16 residues. Germline V CDR1 and CDR2: MNHEY, SVGAGI. Trimming took off 0 bases at V and 3 bases at J, with 12 bases between the two ends. The CDR3 is CASSYSGGRSGNTIYF. In nucleotides, the CDR3 is TGTGCCAGCAGTTACTCGGGGGGGCGAAGTGGAAACACCATATATTTT.

This chain joins TRBV2 and TRBJ2-1; 9 bases are a match to TRBD2. The V gene's germline CDR1 is SNHLY and CDR2 FYNNEI. There are 14 residues in the CDR3. Losses at the gene ends were 3 bases for V and 8 bases for J; bases not matched to a gene: 5. For the CDR3, the DNA is TGTGCCAGCAGTGATTTGCGGGGGGGCTATGAGCAGTTCTTC. It is translated as CASSDLRGGYEQFF.

CDR3 in amino acids: CASNTGQKETQYF. The CDR3 nucleotides read TGTGCCAGCAACACGGGACAGAAAGAGACCCAGTACTTC. The V call is TRBV2, the J call TRBJ2-5; TRBD1 matches 7 bases. V dropped 7 bases and J dropped 3; count of bases not matched to a gene: 5. The CDR3 has 13 residues. Germline V lookup: CDR1 SNHLY, CDR2 FYNNEI.

This chain uses TRBV6-1 with TRBJ1-3; unclear D gene. Trimming cost V 6 bases and J 0 bases, with 9 bases left between them. The CDR3 sequence is 14 residues long. From germline, CDR1 is MNHNS and CDR2 SASEGT. The CDR3 DNA reads TGTGCCAGCAGCCCCCGGGTCTCTGGAAACACCATATATTTT. Its protein is CASSPRVSGNTIYF.

This sequence joins TRBV15 and TRBJ2-3; D unclear. CDR1 LNHNV and CDR2 YYDKDF come from the germline V gene (reference sequence). V lost 5 bases and J lost 0, with 9 bases in between. The CDR3 is made up of 14 amino acids. The CDR3 loop reads CATSAITSTDTQYF. As DNA, the CDR3 is TGTGCCACCAGCGCCATCACTAGCACAGATACGCAGTATTTT. The whole variable domain, filled in from reference TRBV15 and TRBJ2-3, reads DAMVIQNPRYQVTQFGKPVTLSCSQTLNHNVMYWYQQKSSQAPKLLFHYYDKDFNNEADTPDNFQSRRPNTSFCFLDIRSPGLGDTAMYLCATSAITSTDTQYFGPGTRLTVL.

The genes are TRBV5-1 and TRBJ1-1; 7 nucleotides line up with TRBD1. Germline V lookup: CDR1 SGHRS, CDR2 YFSETQ. CDR3 size: 14 residues. J lost 3 bases, V lost 2 bases, and 4 bases had no gene match. The CDR3 reads CASSLLTGYTEAFF. Written as DNA, the CDR3 is TGCGCCAGCAGCTTATTGACAGGGTACACTGAAGCTTTCTTT. The full variable domain, completed using reference TRBV5-1 and TRBJ1-1, is KAGVTQTPRYLIKTRGQQVTLSCSPISGHRSVSWYQQTPGQGLQFLFEYFSETQRNKGNFPGRFSGRQFSNSRSEMNVSTLELGDSALYLCASSLLTGYTEAFFGQGTRLTVV.

This rearrangement joins TRBV27 to TRBJ2-2, with no clear D. The CDR3 loop spans 15 amino acids. From germline, CDR1 is MNHEY and CDR2 SMNVEV (reference sequence). Trimming cost V 0 bases and J 4 bases, with 9 bases left between them. The CDR3 here is CASSLSRPITGELFF. Written as DNA, the CDR3 is TGTGCCAGCAGTTTATCGAGGCCGATCACCGGGGAGCTGTTTTTT.

The rearrangement uses TRBV5-1 and TRBJ2-5; perhaps TRBD1 as D (6 bases). This CDR3 is 14 amino acids long. Trimming shortened V by 2 bases and J by 1 base, and 9 bases separated the two germline ends. Germline assignment: CDR1 SGHRS and CDR2 YFSETQ. Here the CDR3 reads CASSFLGGQETQYF. The CDR3 DNA follows: TGCGCCAGCAGCTTTTTAGGGGGCCAAGAGACCCAGTACTTC.

This chain uses TRBV6-6 with TRBJ1-1, with TRBD1 identical over 8 bases. V shed 10 bases and J 2 bases; nucleotides not matched to a gene: 15. Germline CDR1 MNHNY, CDR2 SVGAGI (reference sequence). The CDR3 spans 16 residues. The CDR3 here is CAIRSQGARINTEAFF. Here the CDR3 DNA reads TGTGCCATCCGCAGTCAGGGGGCGAGGATTAACACTGAAGCTTTCTTT.

This chain uses TRBV6-1 with TRBJ2-1, with 7 bases aligning to TRBD1. The germline V gene has CDR1 MNHNS and CDR2 SASEGT. The CDR3 extends over 15 amino acids. The V gene end was trimmed by 0 bases and the J gene end by 2 bases; junction bases not matched to a gene: 1. The CDR3 nucleotides are TGTGCCAGCAGTGAAGCAGGGACAGCCTACAATGAGCAGTTCTTC. It is translated as CASSEAGTAYNEQFF.

V and J are TRBV5-4 and TRBJ2-7; TRBD2 aligns across 7 bases. This CDR3 is 15 amino acids long. The J segment lost 0 bases and the V segment lost 0 bases, leaving 3 bases of the junction unmatched. Germline CDR1 and CDR2: SGHNT and YYREEE (reference sequence). This chain's CDR3 is CASSLAGDYSYEQYF. CDR3 in DNA: TGTGCCAGCAGCTTGGCTGGGGACTACTCCTACGAGCAGTACTTC.

The chain carries TRBV6-1 and TRBJ2-5, with D possibly being TRBD1 (5 bases). The germline V and J ends were trimmed by 6 bases and 4 bases, with 15 bases remaining between them. Germline V gene data show CDR1 as MNHNS and CDR2 as SASEGT. CDR3 length equals 14 residues. CDR3 in amino acids: CASSRTLISETQYF. DNA for the CDR3: TGTGCCAGCAGCAGGACACTGATCTCAGAGACCCAGTACTTC.

The genes are TRBV27 and TRBJ1-1; perhaps TRBD1 as D (5 bases). Trimming took 6 bases from V and 1 from J, leaving 12 bases between them. The CDR3 loop spans 14 amino acids. In germline, CDR1 is MNHEY, CDR2 SMNVEV (reference sequence). CDR3 sequence: CASSAVGGNTEAFF. CDR3 coding DNA: TGTGCCAGCAGCGCAGTCGGGGGGAACACTGAAGCTTTCTTT.

This rearrangement joins TRBV19 to TRBJ2-2; 7 bases agree with TRBD1. The junction had 10 bases not matched to a gene; V was cut back by 8 bases and J by 4 bases. Germline V CDR1 and CDR2: LNHDA, SQIVND (reference sequence). The CDR3 is made up of 15 amino acids. As DNA, the CDR3 is TGTGCCAGTTCCACAGGGGCATTGGGCACCGGGGAGCTGTTTTTT. Its protein is CASSTGALGTGELFF. Supplemented by reference TRBV19 and TRBJ2-2, the full variable domain reads DGGITQSPKYLFRKEGQNVTLSCEQNLNHDAMYWYRQDPGQGLRLIYYSQIVNDFQKGDIAEGYSVSREKKESFPLTVTSAQKNPTAFYLCASSTGALGTGELFFGEGSRLTVL.

The genes are TRBV18 and TRBJ2-2; D is perhaps TRBD2 (6 bases). V was clipped by 3 bases and J by 7 bases, with 9 bases between them. Germline values: CDR1 KGHSH, CDR2 LQKENI. This CDR3 has 13 amino acids. CDR3 nucleotide sequence: TGTGCCAGCTCACCCCAGGGAGGCGGGGAGCTGTTTTTT. Translating gives CASSPQGGGELFF.

The chain combines TRBV5-6 with TRBJ1-1, with 9 bases fitting TRBD1. V was clipped by 3 bases and J by 5 bases; unmatched bases: 8. Germline V gene data show CDR1 as SGHDT and CDR2 as YYEEEE. The CDR3 is made up of 15 amino acids. The CDR3, as DNA: TGTGCCAGCAGCTCATCGGGACAGGGTTGGACTGAAGCTTTCTTT. Translated: CASSSSGQGWTEAFF.

The rearrangement links TRBV27 to TRBJ1-4; D is possibly TRBD1 (6 bases). This CDR3 comprises 16 residues. Germline-derived CDR1 and CDR2 are MNHEY and SMNVEV (reference sequence). Trimming left V 5 bases short and J 7 bases short, with 20 bases between. The CDR3 here is CASSGNIRGASEKLFF. The CDR3 region has the DNA TGTGCCAGCAGTGGAAATATCAGGGGTGCGTCTGAAAAACTGTTTTTT.

The chain joins TRBV30 to TRBJ1-5, with 9 bases fitting TRBD1. Looked up from germline, CDR1 is GTSNPN and CDR2 is SVGIG (reference sequence). This CDR3 is built from 16 residues. Trimming at V came to 0 bases and at J to 5 bases, leaving 8 bases not matched to a gene. CDR3 residues: CAWSVRGRQGDQPQHF. The CDR3 DNA reads as TGTGCCTGGAGTGTACGGGGTAGACAGGGGGATCAGCCCCAGCATTTT.

The gene calls are TRBV21-1 and TRBJ1-1; the table's D call of TRBD1 was not tested on the DNA. TRBV21-1 corresponds to a pseudogene. This CDR3 is 14 amino acids long. CDR3 sequence reads: CASRGQERGSEAFF. CDR3 coding DNA: TGTGCCAGCAGGGGACAGGAGCGAGGGTCCGAAGCTTTCTTT.

This rearrangement joins TRBV5-1 to TRBJ2-1, with 7 positions matching TRBD2. CDR1 and CDR2 from the germline V gene are SGHRS and YFSETQ. V lost 3 bases and J lost 7; bases outside the gene matches: 4. The CDR3 is made up of 13 amino acids. The chain's CDR3 is CASSSPGGNEQFF. Here the CDR3 DNA reads TGCGCCAGCAGCTCCCCGGGGGGAAATGAGCAGTTCTTC.

The V call is TRBV30, the J call TRBJ1-1, with TRBD1 matching over 9 bases. The germline V gene encodes CDR1 GTSNPN and CDR2 SVGIG (reference sequence). The CDR3 is 17 amino acids. V was pared by 7 bases and J by 5 bases, with 20 bases of the junction left unmatched. The CDR3 loop is CALTPGTGSGMGTEAFF. CDR3 sequence (DNA): TGTGCCTTGACGCCCGGGACAGGGTCGGGTATGGGTACTGAAGCTTTCTTT.

This chain links TRBV7-9 with TRBJ1-1, with D tentatively TRBD1 (6 bases). The CDR3 is made up of 13 amino acids. The V end was cut by 5 bases, the J end by 4 bases, with 11 bases between. Germline V gene data show CDR1 as SEHNR and CDR2 as FQNEAQ (reference sequence). CDR3 nucleotide sequence: TGTGCCAGCAGCCCAGGGACACCCACTGAAGCTTTCTTT. Translating gives CASSPGTPTEAFF.

This chain connects TRBV19 to TRBJ2-1; 16 bases are a match to TRBD2. This CDR3 has 17 residues. From germline, CDR1 is LNHDA and CDR2 SQIVND (reference sequence). Trimming cost V 8 bases and J 2 bases; bases outside gene matches: 6. CDR3 sequence: CASSGTSGRATYNEQFF. The CDR3 DNA follows: TGTGCCAGTTCCGGGACTAGCGGGAGGGCCACCTACAATGAGCAGTTCTTC.

This clone came up once. The genes are TRBV28 and TRBJ2-1; 7 nucleotides line up with TRBD2. J lost 8 bases, V lost 4 bases, and 17 bases had no gene match. The CDR3 extends over 17 amino acids. CDR1 is MDHEN, CDR2 SYDVKM, per germline. Written as DNA, the CDR3 is TGTGCCAGCAGTTCCCTCGGGTGGGCGGGAGAAGTGGATGAGCAGTTCTTC. It specifies CASSSLGWAGEVDEQFF.

The chain combines TRBV5-1 with TRBJ2-3; TRBD1 agrees at 7 bases. The CDR3 is 15 amino acids. CDR1 SGHRS and CDR2 YFSETQ come from the germline V gene. Germline trimming cut 3 bases from V and 1 base from J; bases unmatched to any gene: 5. As DNA, the CDR3 is TGCGCCAGCAGCTCCGACAGGGTCGGCACAGATACGCAGTATTTT. Translation: CASSSDRVGTDTQYF.

The genes are TRBV9 and TRBJ1-6, with D possibly being TRBD1 (5 bases). Deletions cut 4 bases from V and 7 bases from J, with 15 bases between. From germline, CDR1 is SGDLS and CDR2 YYNGEE. This CDR3 is 15 amino acids long. Here the CDR3 reads CASSLDVGHNSPLHF. Here the CDR3 DNA reads TGTGCCAGCAGCCTAGACGTCGGACACAATTCACCCCTCCACTTT.